The 26 T cell receptor beta chains given below trace back to one sample, sequenced in a study of T cells in Graves' hyperthyroidism and ophthalmopathy. TCR beta CDR3 regions were amplified from RNA. A set of HTBI primers served as the primers for a first-round RT-PCR of the TCR CDR3. TCRdb reanalysed the multiplex PCR reads using MiXCR and keeps one entry per CDR3 protein. The repertoire includes roughly 840,000 distinct CDR3 sequences, more than 30% of them detected once, and around 10% sits in the top ten. The sequenced material came from blood. These receptors all come from a man aged 18-30 years with Graves' hyperthyroidism.

Points on this clonotype: A read error may produce the germline difference seen at one junction end. The chain has TRBV14 and TRBJ1-1; TRBD1 agrees at 7 bases. The germline V gene encodes CDR1 SGHDN and CDR2 FVKESK. CDR3 length equals 13 residues. CDR3 coding DNA: TGTGCCAGCAGTACGACAGGGAACTCTGAAGCTTTCTTT. Its translation: CASSTTGNSEAFF.

This chain connects TRBV7-2 to TRBJ1-5; maybe TRBD1 (5 bases). CDR1 and CDR2 (germline): SGHTA, FQGNSA. CDR3 length: 15 residues. Trimming shortened V by 5 bases and J by 3 bases, and 14 bases separated the two germline ends. CDR3 coding DNA: TGTGCCAGCAGCCAAGCCCGGGACGCCAATCAGCCCCAGCATTTT. It is translated as CASSQARDANQPQHF.

This sequence joins TRBV7-2 and TRBJ2-7; D unresolved. Trimming took off 5 bases at V and 4 bases at J, with 12 bases between the two ends. This CDR3 is built from 13 residues. From germline, CDR1 is SGHTA and CDR2 FQGNSA. CDR3 region: CASSLQAPYEQYF. The CDR3 DNA sequence: TGTGCCAGCAGCCTCCAAGCCCCATACGAGCAGTACTTC.

The chain couples TRBV6-5 to TRBJ1-1; D call uncertain. The germline V gene encodes CDR1 MNHEY and CDR2 SVGAGI. Deletions cut 7 bases from V and 0 bases from J, with 12 bases between. The CDR3 extends over 14 amino acids. The CDR3 DNA reads as TGTGCCAGCACGGTGGGGTTGATGAACACTGAAGCTTTCTTT. Encoded protein: CASTVGLMNTEAFF.

The CDR3 nucleotides read TGTGCCTGGAGTGTAACGGTCTCCTACGAGCAGTACTTC. Its translation is CAWSVTVSYEQYF. The V and J genes are TRBV30 and TRBJ2-7; D is uncertain. The CDR3 is 13 amino acids. Germline-derived CDR1 and CDR2 are GTSNPN and SVGIG (reference sequence). V was shortened by 0 bases and J by 0 bases, with 6 bases between the two germline ends.

V and J are TRBV6-1 and TRBJ2-2; possible D gene TRBD2, 5 bases. The CDR3 spans 13 residues. V was cut by 3 bases and J by 6 bases, with 8 bases left in between. The V gene's germline CDR1 is MNHNS and CDR2 SASEGT. CDR3 region: CASSEGVSGELFF. The CDR3, as DNA: TGTGCCAGCAGTGAGGGAGTATCCGGGGAGCTGTTTTTT.

This clonotype appeared many times. As DNA, the CDR3 is TGTGCCAGCAGCTTTGGCGGGACCCAAGAGACCCAGTACTTC. Amino acids: CASSFGGTQETQYF. The chain employs TRBV5-4 and TRBJ2-5; tentatively, D is TRBD2 (6 bases). Trimming pared 2 bases from V and 1 base from J, leaving 9 bases between. This CDR3 is 14 amino acids long. In germline, CDR1 is SGHNT, CDR2 YYREEE (reference sequence).

The V gene is TRBV7-9, the J gene TRBJ1-3; no reliable D call. Germline-derived CDR1 and CDR2 are SEHNR and FQNEAQ (reference sequence). The V gene lost 3 bases and the J gene lost 8 bases, with 11 bases spanning the gap. The CDR3 has 13 amino acids. CDR3 sequence (DNA): TGTGCCAGCAGCTTCAGCGGGATGGACACCATATATTTT. It translates to CASSFSGMDTIYF.

The sample holds many counts of this clonotype. V gene TRBV9 combines with J gene TRBJ1-2; D possibly corresponds to TRBD1 (5 bases). V lost 0 bases and J lost 7, with 7 bases in between. Germline V gene lookup returns CDR1 SGDLS and CDR2 YYNGEE. The CDR3 is 12 amino acids. The DNA of the CDR3 is TGTGCCAGCAGCGTAGGGGGCAGTGGCTACACCTTC. Translating it yields CASSVGGSGYTF.

This chain links TRBV6-1 with TRBJ1-5, with unresolved D. Germline lookup yields CDR1 MNHNS and CDR2 SASEGT. The V gene lost 4 bases and the J gene lost 0 bases, with 19 bases spanning the gap. CDR3 length equals 18 residues. CDR3 sequence (DNA): TGTGCCAGCAGTGGAGAAATGACACAGACCTATAGCAATCAGCCCCAGCATTTT. This encodes CASSGEMTQTYSNQPQHF.

In its sample, this clonotype was seen many times. The chain uses TRBV29-1 and TRBJ1-1, with 7 nucleotides matching TRBD1. Germline V gene lookup returns CDR1 SQVTM and CDR2 ANQGSEA. V was pared by 4 bases and J by 3 bases, with 5 bases of the junction left unmatched. This CDR3 spans 13 amino acids. The CDR3 protein is CSVVNRGDTEAFF. The DNA of the CDR3 is TGCAGCGTTGTAAACAGGGGAGACACTGAAGCTTTCTTT.

This rearrangement joins TRBV7-2 to TRBJ2-5, with D possibly being TRBD1 (6 bases). Germline lookup yields CDR1 SGHTA and CDR2 FQGNSA. The ends were cut back, 5 bases at V and 0 bases at J, with 13 bases in the middle. There are 15 residues in the CDR3. The DNA for the CDR3 is TGTGCCAGCAGCCCGGGACATTTTAACCAAGAGACCCAGTACTTC. Translating gives CASSPGHFNQETQYF.

This clonotype occurred a few times. At one of its ends the junction is not consistent with the germline gene, which may arise from a read error. V and J are TRBV7-9 and TRBJ2-7; D unclear. The CDR3 totals 13 residues. Germline CDR1 is SEHNR and CDR2 is FQNEAQ (reference sequence). CDR3 region: CASSSMEPGEQYF. DNA of the CDR3: TGTGCCAGCAGCTCGATGGAGCCAGGCGAGCAGTATTTC.

The CDR3 reads CASSPRTGYYSPLHF. CDR3 DNA sequence: TGTGCCAGCTCACCAAGAACAGGGTATTATTCACCCCTCCACTTT. The V and J genes are TRBV7-2 and TRBJ1-6; D is perhaps TRBD1 (6 bases). The CDR3 loop spans 15 amino acids. CDR1 is SGHTA and CDR2 is FQGNSA in the germline V gene. V dropped 8 bases and J dropped 8 bases, with 19 bases sitting between them.

This clonotype was recorded a few times. In DNA, the CDR3 is TGTGCCAGCAGCTTTAATTTGGGGGGCGGAGAGACCCAGTACTTC. As protein: CASSFNLGGGETQYF. The chain uses TRBV11-2 and TRBJ2-5; either TRBD1 or TRBD2 may fit D (6 bases each). The CDR3 loop spans 15 amino acids. The V gene's germline CDR1 is SGHAT and CDR2 FQNNGV. V lost 3 bases to trimming and J lost 4 bases, with 15 bases between them.

The chain's CDR3 is CATSRDRGGVNYGYTF. CDR3 nucleotides: TGTGCCACCAGCAGAGATCGGGGGGGGGTGAACTATGGCTACACCTTC. This chain joins TRBV15 and TRBJ1-2; tentatively, D is TRBD1 (5 bases). Germline values: CDR1 LNHNV, CDR2 YYDKDF (reference sequence). The V and J ends lost 0 bases and 2 bases respectively, with 13 bases between them. The CDR3 contains 16 residues.

V and J are TRBV16 and TRBJ2-2, with TRBD1 matching 8 bases. This CDR3 has 16 residues. Germline CDR1 reads KGHSY; CDR2 reads FQNENV. The trim removed 4 bases at V and 3 bases at J, leaving 7 bases unmatched. CDR3 sequence: CASSPPGQEHTGELFF. CDR3 coding DNA: TGTGCCAGCAGCCCCCCGGGACAGGAGCACACCGGGGAGCTGTTTTTT.

This chain connects TRBV2 to TRBJ2-2; 8 bases fit TRBD2. Germline V CDR1 and CDR2: SNHLY, FYNNEI. The V segment lost 5 bases and the J segment 7 bases; nucleotides outside the gene matches: 18. The CDR3 covers 18 residues. CDR3 sequence reads: CASSFPLYQGGRYGELFF. CDR3 nucleotides: TGTGCCAGCAGTTTTCCGCTGTACCAGGGCGGGAGGTACGGGGAGCTGTTTTTT. Looking up the rest from reference TRBV2 and TRBJ2-2 gives the full variable domain: EPEVTQTPSHQVTQMGQEVILRCVPISNHLYFYWYRQILGQKVEFLVSFYNNEISEKSEIFDDQFSVERPDGSNFTLKIRSTKLEDSAMYFCASSFPLYQGGRYGELFFGEGSRLTVL.

This clonotype was detected ten times or more. V and J are TRBV20-1 and TRBJ2-7, with D tentatively TRBD1 (6 bases). The CDR3 sequence is 13 residues long. Looked up from germline, CDR1 is DFQATT and CDR2 is SNEGSKA (reference sequence). The V end lost 3 bases, the J end lost 5 bases, and 14 bases lay between the germline ends. CDR3 in amino acids: CSARVQGIHEQYF. Here the CDR3 DNA reads TGCAGTGCTAGGGTACAGGGAATCCACGAGCAGTACTTC.

The genes are TRBV5-1 and TRBJ2-7, with 9 bases lining up with TRBD1. The CDR3 covers 13 residues. CDR1 and CDR2 (germline): SGHRS, YFSETQ. Trimming cost V 3 bases and J 5 bases; bases outside gene matches: 3. The CDR3 here is CASSWDRVNEQYF. The DNA for the CDR3 is TGCGCCAGCAGCTGGGACAGGGTCAACGAGCAGTACTTC. Together with reference TRBV5-1 and TRBJ2-7, the CDR3 gives the full variable domain: KAGVTQTPRYLIKTRGQQVTLSCSPISGHRSVSWYQQTPGQGLQFLFEYFSETQRNKGNFPGRFSGRQFSNSRSEMNVSTLELGDSALYLCASSWDRVNEQYFGPGTRLTVT.

The chain recombines TRBV10-1 with TRBJ2-7; D might be TRBD2 (6 bases). V lost 6 bases, J lost 3 bases, and 15 bases lay in between. This CDR3 region has 14 residues. The V gene's germline CDR1 is WNHNN and CDR2 SYGVQD (reference sequence). The CDR3 nucleotides read TGCGCCAGCAGCGCTAGCGACGGGTTCTACGAGCAGTACTTC. It translates to CASSASDGFYEQYF.

A few counts support this clonotype. This chain uses TRBV7-9 with TRBJ2-7, with 8 bases aligning to TRBD2. CDR1 is SEHNR and CDR2 is FQNEAQ in the germline V gene (reference sequence). V trimming: 6 bases; J trimming: 7 bases; junction bases outside the gene matches: 14. The CDR3 is made up of 15 amino acids. The CDR3 DNA follows: TGTGCCAGCAGTTTGATCCCCGGGGGGGCTTGGGAGCAGTACTTC. Its protein product is CASSLIPGGAWEQYF. Combining the CDR3 with reference TRBV7-9 and TRBJ2-7 gives the whole variable domain DTGVSQNPRHKITKRGQNVTFRCDPISEHNRLYWYRQTLGQGPEFLTYFQNEAQLEKSRLLSDRFSAERPKGSFSTLEIQRTEQGDSAMYLCASSLIPGGAWEQYFGPGTRLTVT.

Points on this clonotype: The CDR3 does not close with the conserved phenylalanine or tryptophan, likely indicating a read error. V and J are TRBV19 and TRBJ2-7; D is perhaps TRBD1 or TRBD2 (5 bases each). Trimming pared 5 bases from V and 3 bases from J, leaving 5 bases between. The CDR3 runs to 11 residues. Germline V gene sequence: CDR1 LNHDA, CDR2 SQIVND (reference sequence). The CDR3 protein is CASSGGYEQYL. The CDR3 DNA sequence: TGTGCCAGTAGTGGGGGCTACGAGCAGTACCTC.

This clonotype was seen only once. The conserved final phenylalanine or tryptophan is absent from the CDR3, which likely points to a read error. The rearrangement uses TRBV11-3 and TRBJ2-7; D unresolved. The germline V and J ends were trimmed by 5 bases and 4 bases, with 6 bases remaining between them. Germline V gene lookup returns CDR1 SGHNT and CDR2 YENEEA. The length of the CDR3 is 11 residues. For the CDR3, the DNA is TGTGCCAGCAGCCGTCAATACGAGCAGTACCTC. Amino acid sequence: CASSRQYEQYL.

This clonotype was recorded at least ten times. The chain has TRBV29-1 and TRBJ1-3, with 11 bases lining up with TRBD1. This CDR3 contains 17 residues. From germline, CDR1 is SQVTM and CDR2 ANQGSEA. The trim removed 3 bases at V and 0 bases at J, leaving 7 bases unmatched. CDR3 sequence reads: CSVDRTGGHSSGNTIYF. The CDR3 nucleotides are TGCAGCGTTGACCGGACAGGGGGCCATAGCTCTGGAAACACCATATATTTT.

This clonotype was counted between two and nine times. The rearrangement links TRBV20-1 to TRBJ2-7, with unresolved D. There are 14 residues in the CDR3. Trimming removed 2 bases from V and 2 bases from J, with 13 bases in between. CDR1 DFQATT and CDR2 SNEGSKA come from the germline V gene (reference sequence). The CDR3 DNA sequence: TGCAGTGCTAGACCCATGAGCAGTACCTACGAGCAGTACTTC. This gives the protein CSARPMSSTYEQYF.